The entry below describes one T cell receptor beta chain. These data belong to a study of blood T cell repertoires in COVID-19. Study at large: Nucleic acid was either cDNA or gDNA, and it came from T cells, B-cell-depleted T cells, or PBMCs.

Germline CDR1 and CDR2: KGHDR and SFDVKD. V shed 4 bases, J shed 3 bases, and the junction held 3 bases outside the gene matches. The CDR3 consists of 14 residues. Original analysis: Estimation of nucleated cell counts relied on the amplification of reference gene primers. The assay was immunoSEQ multiplex PCR, and TCRdb's table has in-frame clones only and misses some. The V and J calls and the clone size are those of that table, but D and trimming were determined from the DNA. The profile covers about 200,000 clones, with 84% appearing a single time and roughly 13% taken by the ten largest. The sample was peripheral blood. The TCR sequence derives from a human donor in a cohort sampled during active COVID-19. This chain uses TRBV24-1 with TRBJ2-3, with 7 bases fitting TRBD1. The CDR3 protein is CATSDHRGTDTQYF. CDR3 nucleotide sequence: TGTGCCACCAGTGACCACAGGGGAACAGATACGCAGTATTTT.